Following are 27 T cell receptor beta chains from one sample sequenced in a study of cytomegalovirus exposure and HLA in healthy donors. Vbeta (60) and Jbeta (13) primers were used in the PCR. Method: immunoSEQ multiplex PCR; TCRdb's copy keeps in-frame clones and lacks some. The table includes 190,000 or so clones, 79% detected once. Sequencing input: PBMCs. The receptors come from a girl aged 10 to 17 in good health and CMV-seropositive.

The sample holds one count of this clone. The chain combines TRBV6-5 with TRBJ2-6; 8 bases match TRBD1. Trimming removed 7 bases from V and 2 bases from J; junction bases left unmatched: 4. Looked up from germline, CDR1 is MNHEY and CDR2 is SVGAGI. The CDR3 is 15 residues long. CDR3 DNA sequence: TGTGCCAGCACTATGACAGGGGCTGGGGCCAACGTCCTGACTTTC. As protein: CASTMTGAGANVLTF.

The CDR3 DNA sequence: TGCAGCGTTGAAGCCCCTCGGGGGGGGGCCTATGGCTACACCTTC. Its translation is CSVEAPRGGAYGYTF. The V and J genes are TRBV29-1 and TRBJ1-2; weak D call: TRBD1 (6 bases). The V gene lost 1 base and the J gene lost 4 bases, with 16 bases spanning the gap. Germline V gene lookup returns CDR1 SQVTM and CDR2 ANQGSEA. The CDR3 contains 15 residues.

This chain connects TRBV5-1 to TRBJ2-2, with 7 nucleotides matching TRBD1. The germline gives CDR1 SGHRS, CDR2 YFSETQ. Trimming cost V 3 bases and J 2 bases; bases outside gene matches: 4. CDR3 length: 15 amino acids. The CDR3 protein is CASSSGTANTGELFF. Here the CDR3 DNA reads TGCGCCAGCAGCTCCGGGACAGCCAACACCGGGGAGCTGTTTTTT.

The J gene is TRBJ2-1, the V gene TRBV7-9, with D hard to call. With 0 bases removed from V and 5 bases from J, the gap between germline ends came to 11 bases. CDR3 length equals 15 residues. Germline V lookup: CDR1 SEHNR, CDR2 FQNEAQ (reference sequence). CDR3 DNA: TGTGCCAGCAGCTTAGCTCCAGTGTTGGACAATGAGCAGTTCTTC. Its protein product is CASSLAPVLDNEQFF.

The rearrangement links TRBV9 to TRBJ2-5; 10 nucleotides line up with TRBD2. The germline CDR1 and CDR2 sequences are SGDLS and YYNGEE. The CDR3 extends over 16 amino acids. Unmatched junction bases numbered 6, after V lost 3 bases and J lost 1 base. The CDR3 spells CASSGSGTSVQETQYF. In DNA, the CDR3 is TGTGCCAGCAGCGGGTCCGGGACTAGCGTCCAAGAGACCCAGTACTTC.

The chain combines TRBV11-2 with TRBJ2-1; TRBD1 matches at 10 bases. Germline V CDR1 and CDR2: SGHAT, FQNNGV. J gave up 9 bases and V 2 bases, and 7 bases lay outside the gene matches. CDR3 size: 15 residues. The CDR3 loop reads CASSLIPGTGVEQFF. CDR3 bases: TGTGCCAGCAGCTTAATTCCCGGGACAGGGGTTGAGCAGTTCTTC.

This chain uses TRBV5-1 with TRBJ1-2, with 9 positions matching TRBD1. After removal of 5 bases from V and 3 bases from J, the junction contained 8 bases not matched to a gene. This CDR3 has 15 amino acids. Germline V CDR1 and CDR2: SGHRS, YFSETQ. As DNA, the CDR3 is TGCGCCAGCAGGGCCGGGACAGGGTATCACTATGGCTACACCTTC. Its translation is CASRAGTGYHYGYTF.

This rearrangement joins TRBV10-1 to TRBJ2-7; 10 positions agree with TRBD2. Germline CDR1 and CDR2: WNHNN and SYGVQD (reference sequence). The CDR3 loop spans 16 amino acids. With V trimmed by 3 bases and J by 0 bases, 5 bases remained unmatched. The DNA for the CDR3 is TGCGCCAGCAGTGAAACCCTAGCGGGGGACTCCTACGAGCAGTACTTC. Residues: CASSETLAGDSYEQYF.

The J gene is TRBJ1-5, the V gene TRBV5-6; D unresolved. CDR1 is SGHDT and CDR2 is YYEEEE in the germline V gene. V was pared by 4 bases and J by 0 bases, with 11 bases between. CDR3 length equals 15 residues. The CDR3 reads CASSPGRNSNQPQHF. Here the CDR3 DNA reads TGTGCCAGCAGCCCTGGGAGGAATAGCAATCAGCCCCAGCATTTT.

The gene calls are TRBV19 and TRBJ1-6; TRBD1 agrees at 9 bases. Germline assignment: CDR1 LNHDA and CDR2 SQIVND (reference sequence). This CDR3 region has 14 residues. V lost 7 bases to trimming and J lost 8 bases; unmatched junction nucleotides: 6. The CDR3 reads CASKGQGEDSPLHF. CDR3 in DNA: TGTGCCAGTAAGGGACAGGGAGAGGATTCACCCCTCCACTTT.

In DNA, the CDR3 is TGTGCCAGCAGCGACTACGGTTCCTACGAGCAGTACTTC. Its protein product is CASSDYGSYEQYF. The chain is built from TRBV9 and TRBJ2-7; D is ambiguous. This CDR3 has 13 residues. The germline gives CDR1 SGDLS, CDR2 YYNGEE. The ends were cut back, 3 bases at V and 1 base at J, with 8 bases in the middle. The whole variable domain, filled in from reference TRBV9 and TRBJ2-7, reads DSGVTQTPKHLITATGQRVTLRCSPRSGDLSVYWYQQSLDQGLQFLIQYYNGEERAKGNILERFSAQQFPDLHSELNLSSLELGDSALYFCASSDYGSYEQYFGPGTRLTVT.

The CDR3 DNA is TGTGCCAGCAGCTTCCCGGGACTTCAGACCCAGTACTTC. Translating it yields CASSFPGLQTQYF. This chain uses TRBV11-2 with TRBJ2-5; tentatively, D is TRBD2 (6 bases). The CDR3 is made up of 13 amino acids. Trimming took off 3 bases at V and 6 bases at J, with 11 bases between the two ends. Germline CDR1 SGHAT, CDR2 FQNNGV.

This clone was observed a few times. V is TRBV5-1 and J is TRBJ2-3, with 7 bases that match TRBD2. This CDR3 is 16 amino acids long. In germline, CDR1 is SGHRS, CDR2 YFSETQ. The trim removed 1 base at V and 2 bases at J, leaving 7 bases unmatched. As DNA, the CDR3 is TGCGCCAGCAGCTTGTTGGGGGGGGTAGTCACAGATACGCAGTATTTT. Amino acid sequence: CASSLLGGVVTDTQYF.

V and J are TRBV6-5 and TRBJ2-3; D is ambiguous. The CDR3 totals 15 residues. Trimming left V 2 bases short and J 2 bases short, with 11 bases between. Germline lookup yields CDR1 MNHEY and CDR2 SVGAGI. In DNA form, the CDR3 reads TGTGCCAGCAGTTACGGTTCTACCACCACAGATACGCAGTATTTT. The encoded protein is CASSYGSTTTDTQYF.

In this sample, this clone turned up once. This chain connects TRBV19 to TRBJ1-5, with 9 bases fitting TRBD1. In germline, CDR1 is LNHDA, CDR2 SQIVND (reference sequence). The CDR3 runs to 16 residues. The V gene end was trimmed by 1 base and the J gene end by 6 bases; junction bases not matched to a gene: 7. CDR3 DNA: TGTGCCAGTAGTATAGGGGGGACAGGGAGAGGTCAGCCCCAGCATTTT. It yields the protein CASSIGGTGRGQPQHF. Looking up the rest from reference TRBV19 and TRBJ1-5 gives the full variable domain: DGGITQSPKYLFRKEGQNVTLSCEQNLNHDAMYWYRQDPGQGLRLIYYSQIVNDFQKGDIAEGYSVSREKKESFPLTVTSAQKNPTAFYLCASSIGGTGRGQPQHFGDGTRLSIL.

The V gene is TRBV6-1, the J gene TRBJ2-7, with TRBD1 identical over 7 bases. CDR3 size: 15 residues. The J segment lost 3 bases and the V segment lost 5 bases, leaving 10 bases of the junction unmatched. Germline CDR1 reads MNHNS; CDR2 reads SASEGT. The CDR3: CASSPKMGQNYEQYF. The DNA for the CDR3 is TGTGCCAGCAGTCCCAAAATGGGACAGAACTACGAGCAGTACTTC.

This chain connects TRBV5-4 to TRBJ2-5, with D maybe TRBD1 (6 bases). CDR3 length: 14 residues. Germline V gives CDR1 SGHNT, CDR2 YYREEE (reference sequence). Trimming left V 3 bases short and J 5 bases short, with 14 bases between. CDR3 protein: CASSSPGGPETQYF. The CDR3 coding sequence is TGTGCCAGCAGCTCGCCTGGGGGCCCCGAGACCCAGTACTTC.

V gene TRBV19 combines with J gene TRBJ2-1, with a weak D call TRBD1 (6 bases). This CDR3 is 13 amino acids long. The V end lost 8 bases, the J end lost 8 bases, and 16 bases lay between the germline ends. Germline CDR1 LNHDA, CDR2 SQIVND (reference sequence). Written as DNA, the CDR3 is TGTGCCAGTTTAGGGGGTGGGGGAGATGAGCAGTTCTTC. Translating it yields CASLGGGGDEQFF.

CDR3 residues: CASSLVGGTQYF. CDR3 in DNA: TGCGCCAGCAGCCTAGTCGGGGGGACCCAGTACTTC. The J gene is TRBJ2-5, the V gene TRBV4-1, with a possible D match to TRBD2 (6 bases). In germline, CDR1 is MGHRA, CDR2 YSYEKL. Between the trimmed V and J ends, which lost 4 bases and 7 bases, there was a span of 10 bases. The CDR3 runs to 12 residues.

V and J are TRBV7-8 and TRBJ2-5; tentatively, D is TRBD1 (5 bases). The V and J ends lost 4 bases and 5 bases respectively, with 14 bases between them. Germline CDR1 reads SGHVS; CDR2 reads FQNEAQ. The CDR3 contains 14 residues. CDR3 nucleotides: TGTGCCAGCAGCTCTTGGGGCCGGACGGAGACCCAGTACTTC. This codes for CASSSWGRTETQYF.

The CDR3 nucleotides read TGTGCCAGCAGCGTAGAAATCCAGGATCCAACTAATGAAAAACTGTTTTTT. Translating it yields CASSVEIQDPTNEKLFF. V and J are TRBV9 and TRBJ1-4; D unclear. Germline V CDR1 and CDR2: SGDLS, YYNGEE. The ends were cut back, 0 bases at V and 0 bases at J, with 12 bases in the middle. The CDR3 runs to 17 residues.

For the CDR3, the DNA is TGTGCCATCAAACAGGGCAGAACTGAAGCTTTCTTT. It yields the protein CAIKQGRTEAFF. The rearrangement joins TRBV10-3 to TRBJ1-1, with D possibly matching TRBD1 (6 bases). There are 12 residues in the CDR3. CDR1 ENHRY and CDR2 SYGVKD come from the germline V gene. Trimming took off 7 bases at V and 5 bases at J, with 11 bases between the two ends.

This clone turned up a few times. This chain joins TRBV16 and TRBJ1-1; 10 bases are a match to TRBD1. After removal of 4 bases from V and 1 base from J, the junction contained 12 bases not matched to a gene. This CDR3 region has 18 residues. The germline CDR1 and CDR2 sequences are KGHSY and FQNENV. The CDR3 DNA is TGTGCCAGCAGCCTGCCATCGGACAGGGGGTTTAGGAACACTGAAGCTTTCTTT. Translation: CASSLPSDRGFRNTEAFF. Full variable domain (rest looked up from reference TRBV16 and TRBJ1-1): GEEVAQTPKHLVRGEGQKAKLYCAPIKGHSYVFWYQQVLKNEFKFLISFQNENVFDETGMPKERFSAKCLPNSPCSLEIQATKLEDSAVYFCASSLPSDRGFRNTEAFFGQGTRLTVV.

The table lists this clone with a count of one. This chain uses TRBV18 with TRBJ1-5, with D possibly being TRBD1 (6 bases). The CDR3 extends over 14 amino acids. Trimming removed 2 bases at V and 7 bases at J, with 12 bases between. The germline V gene has CDR1 KGHSH and CDR2 LQKENI. The CDR3 DNA is TGTGCCAGCTCACCAGTCGCGGGGGCGCAGCCCCAGCATTTT. This encodes CASSPVAGAQPQHF.

The chain links TRBV5-1 to TRBJ1-1, with D possibly TRBD1 on 6 matching bases. In germline, CDR1 is SGHRS, CDR2 YFSETQ. Trimming stripped 3 bases from V and 5 bases from J, with 17 bases between. The CDR3 runs 15 residues. CDR3 nucleotide sequence: TGCGCCAGCAGCTCTTTACAGGGCATTTCGACTGAAGCTTTCTTT. Translation gives CASSSLQGISTEAFF. The entire variable domain, with the rest obtained from reference TRBV5-1 and TRBJ1-1, is as follows: KAGVTQTPRYLIKTRGQQVTLSCSPISGHRSVSWYQQTPGQGLQFLFEYFSETQRNKGNFPGRFSGRQFSNSRSEMNVSTLELGDSALYLCASSSLQGISTEAFFGQGTRLTVV.

This clone was seen more than once but under ten times. V is TRBV13 and J is TRBJ2-1, with 9 bases lining up with TRBD2. The V and J ends lost 5 bases and 0 bases, in that order; junction bases with no gene match: 8. The CDR3 length is 17 residues. Germline assignment: CDR1 PRHDT and CDR2 FYEKMQ (reference sequence). The CDR3 sequence is CASSGTVSGGSYNEQFF. CDR3 DNA sequence: TGTGCCAGCAGCGGCACGGTTAGCGGGGGCTCCTACAATGAGCAGTTCTTC.

The rearrangement joins TRBV6-1 to TRBJ2-5; 8 positions match TRBD2. This CDR3 is built from 14 residues. V shed 4 bases, J shed 4 bases, and the junction held 5 bases outside the gene matches. Germline V gene data show CDR1 as MNHNS and CDR2 as SASEGT. The CDR3 is CASSGLARGETQYF. The CDR3 DNA sequence: TGTGCCAGCAGTGGACTAGCGCGGGGAGAGACCCAGTACTTC.